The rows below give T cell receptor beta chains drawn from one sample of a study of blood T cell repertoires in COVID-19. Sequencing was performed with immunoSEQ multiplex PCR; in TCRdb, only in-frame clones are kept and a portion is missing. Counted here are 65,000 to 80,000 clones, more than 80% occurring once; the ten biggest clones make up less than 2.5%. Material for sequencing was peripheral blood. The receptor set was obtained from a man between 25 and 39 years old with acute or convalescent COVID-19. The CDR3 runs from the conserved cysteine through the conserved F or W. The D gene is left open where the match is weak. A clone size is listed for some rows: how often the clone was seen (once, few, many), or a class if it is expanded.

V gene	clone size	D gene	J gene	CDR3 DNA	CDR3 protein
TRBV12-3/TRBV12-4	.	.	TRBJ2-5	TGTGCCAGCAGTTTGGGGGCTCAAGAGACCCAGTACTTC	CASSLGAQETQYF
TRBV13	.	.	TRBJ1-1	TGTGCCAGCAGCTGGGGGGGCACTGAAGCTTTCTTT	CASSWGGTEAFF
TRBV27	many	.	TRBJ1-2	TGTGCCAGCAGTTTAGAACGGGAAAGGATCTATGGCTACACCTTC	CASSLERERIYGYTF
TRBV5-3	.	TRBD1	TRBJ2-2	TGTGCCAGAAGCCGCCTCTACCGGGACAGGGGGCGCGTCACCGGGGAGCTGTTTTTT	CARSRLYRDRGRVTGELFF
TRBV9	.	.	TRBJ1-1	TGTGCCAGCAAGGTCCTCTCGTCCGGGGACACTGAAGCTTTCTTT	CASKVLSSGDTEAFF
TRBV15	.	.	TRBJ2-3	TGTGCCACCAGCAGAGAGGAGGGAGACAGGGAGTATTTT	CATSREEGDREYF
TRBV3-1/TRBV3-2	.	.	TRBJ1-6	TGTGCCAGCAGCGGCGGGACTGATAATTCACCCCTCCACTTT	CASSGGTDNSPLHF
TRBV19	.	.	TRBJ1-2	TGTGCCAGTAGTTTCGGACAGACTAACTATGGCTACACCTTC	CASSFGQTNYGYTF
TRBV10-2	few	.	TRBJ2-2	TGCGCCAGCAGTGAAATGGACTCCACCGGGGAGCTGTTTTTT	CASSEMDSTGELFF
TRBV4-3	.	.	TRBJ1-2	TGCGCCAGCAGCCGGGGAGGGGTCACCTCGGGCTATGGCTACACCTTC	CASSRGGVTSGYGYTF
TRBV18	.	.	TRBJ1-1	TGTGCCAGCTCGCTAGCGGTCATGAACACTGAAGCTTTCTTT	CASSLAVMNTEAFF
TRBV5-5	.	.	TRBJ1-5	TGTGCCAGCAGCACATATGGAGGTGGCAATCAGCCCCAGCATTTT	CASSTYGGGNQPQHF
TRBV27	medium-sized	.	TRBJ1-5	TGTGCCAGCAGCCTGGACTCGCCGCATCAGCCCCAGCATTTT	CASSLDSPHQPQHF
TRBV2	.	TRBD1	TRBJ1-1	TGTGCCAGCAGAAACACAGGGGTTGGCACTGAAGCTTTCTTT	CASRNTGVGTEAFF
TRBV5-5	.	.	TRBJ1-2	TGTGCCAGCAGCCCCCTCAACTTCGGGGGGACTAGCTACACCTTC	CASSPLNFGGTSYTF
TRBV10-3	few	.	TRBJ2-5	TGTGCCATCAGTCCAACCGGGGACTTGGGAACCCGAGAGACCCAGTACTTC	CAISPTGDLGTRETQYF
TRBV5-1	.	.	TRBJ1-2	TGCGCCAGCACCCCGGAGGCCGGACCCTATGGCTACACCTTC	CASTPEAGPYGYTF
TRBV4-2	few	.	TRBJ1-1	TGTGCCAGCAGCCAAGGTAGCAGGGCAGGGGTCTTATCTGAAGCTTTCTTT	CASSQGSRAGVLSEAFF
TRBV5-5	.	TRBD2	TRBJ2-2	TGTGCCAGCAGCTTCTTATTCGGGGGGGCCGGGGAGCTGTTTTTT	CASSFLFGGAGELFF
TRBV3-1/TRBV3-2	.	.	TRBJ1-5	TGTGCCAGCAGCCGTAACCCAGGGAATCAGCCCCAGCATTTT	CASSRNPGNQPQHF
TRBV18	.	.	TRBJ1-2	TGTGCCAGCTCACCCCGAGTGGGGGGGATGGAAGGTGGCTACACCTTC	CASSPRVGGMEGGYTF
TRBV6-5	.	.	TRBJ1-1	TGTGCCAGCAGCCTGGAGGCCCTCACTGAAGCTTTCTTT	CASSLEALTEAFF
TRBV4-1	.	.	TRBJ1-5	TGCGCCAGCAGCCAAGAGAAAGGGACAACAGATCAGCCCCAGCATTTT	CASSQEKGTTDQPQHF
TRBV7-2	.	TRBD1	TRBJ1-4	TGTGCCAGCAGCCAGGGACAGGGGGCTAGTGAAAAACTGTTTTTT	CASSQGQGASEKLFF
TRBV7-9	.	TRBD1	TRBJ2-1	TGTGCCAGCAGCGCGACAGGGGACTCTTACAATGAGCAGTTCTTC	CASSATGDSYNEQFF
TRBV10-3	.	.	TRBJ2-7	TGTGCCATCAGTGAGTCCCCAGGCAGGGTAACCTACGAGCAGTACTTC	CAISESPGRVTYEQYF
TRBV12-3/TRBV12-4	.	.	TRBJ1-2	TGTGCCAGCAGTTTACGATCAGGGGATGGCTACACCTTC	CASSLRSGDGYTF
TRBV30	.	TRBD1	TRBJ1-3	TGTGCCTGGAACATCGGCCTGGGACAGGGGGCGGTTATAAACACCATATATTTT	CAWNIGLGQGAVINTIYF
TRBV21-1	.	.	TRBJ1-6	TGTGCCAGCAGCAAAGTAACCAGAAATAATTCACCCCTCCACTTT	CASSKVTRNNSPLHF
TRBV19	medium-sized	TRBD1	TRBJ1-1	TGTGCCAGTAGTTCCCTGGACAGGGATCGCAGCACTGAAGCTTTCTTT	CASSSLDRDRSTEAFF